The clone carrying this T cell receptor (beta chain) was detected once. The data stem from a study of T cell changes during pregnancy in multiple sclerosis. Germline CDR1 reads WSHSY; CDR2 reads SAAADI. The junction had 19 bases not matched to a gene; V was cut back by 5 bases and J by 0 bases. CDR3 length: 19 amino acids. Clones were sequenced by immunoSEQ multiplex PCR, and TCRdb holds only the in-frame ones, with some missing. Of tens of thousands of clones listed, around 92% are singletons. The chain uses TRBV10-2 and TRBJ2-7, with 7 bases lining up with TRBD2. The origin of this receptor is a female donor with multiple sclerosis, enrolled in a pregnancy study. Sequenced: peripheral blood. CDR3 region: CASSSAGWGGTLSSYEQYF. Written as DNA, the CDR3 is TGCGCCAGCAGTTCAGCGGGGTGGGGCGGCACTCTGAGCTCCTACGAGCAGTACTTC.